This T cell receptor beta chain was profiled in a study of blood T cell repertoires in COVID-19. Overall study context: Sites across the United States, Italy and Spain contributed samples from acute and convalescent COVID-19. The cDNA or gDNA used as material had been derived from T cells, B-cell-depleted T cells, or PBMCs.

This table comes from immunoSEQ multiplex PCR, and its TCRdb copy is limited to in-frame clones, with some not included. The sample shows about 170,000 clones, roughly 82% of them seen only once. The receptor's source is a woman between 35 and 50 years old with COVID-19, enrolled during active disease. Input material: peripheral blood.

The DNA for the CDR3 is TGTGCCAGCTCTTTAAATAGGGGGCGAACAGATACGCAGTATTTT. It yields the protein CASSLNRGRTDTQYF. The chain combines TRBV18 with TRBJ2-3; TRBD1 matches at 7 bases. Germline trimming cut 6 bases from V and 3 bases from J; bases unmatched to any gene: 9. This CDR3 region has 15 residues. CDR1 is KGHSH, CDR2 LQKENI, per germline.